This TCR beta chain came from a study of OX40 agonist ivuxolimab in advanced cancers. For the wider study: The costimulatory receptor OX40 (CD134) was targeted by ivuxolimab, a fully human IgG2 agonistic monoclonal antibody. Intravenous ivuxolimab was administered to patients every 2 weeks at six dose levels: 0.01, 0.1, 0.3, 1.5, 3 and 10 mg/kg. Among the 52 dose-escalation patients, about 19 had hepatocellular carcinoma, approximately 15 melanoma, 9 renal cell carcinoma and 9 head and neck cancer. In the dose-escalation cohort, around four fifths of patients were male, and the mean age was about 55 years, with a range of 23 to 79. Prior anti-PD-1, anti-PD-L1 or anti-CTLA-4 therapy was permitted, and checkpoint inhibitors had been received by roughly 40% of dose-escalation patients. Partial responses occurred in three dose-escalation patients, of whom one had hepatocellular carcinoma and two had cutaneous melanoma. The purpose of peripheral TCRbeta sequencing was to test whether ivuxolimab changed TCR sequence diversity and led to clonal T-cell expansion. The paper reports the monotherapy dose-escalation portion (N of about 47 patients) of the phase I ivuxolimab trial. Study-wide conclusions, independent of this receptor: Clonal expansion of both CD4+ and CD8+ blood T cells was observed from baseline to week 6 at doses 0.1 to 3.0 mg/kg. In the 0.1-3.0 mg/kg groups, partial responders had among the lowest normalized peripheral clonal expansion, particularly in CD8+ T cells. Low levels of normalized T-cell clonal expansion were also seen in some patients who did not respond. Which antigens the clonally expanded peripheral T cells were specific for was not determined. On average, CD8+ T cells showed more expanded clones than CD4+ T cells after ivuxolimab.

Per the germline V gene (reference sequence), LNHNV is the CDR1 and YYDKDF is the CDR2. Trimming removed 0 bases from V and 5 bases from J; the gene matches leave 5 bases unexplained. The CDR3 spans 15 residues, from the cysteine through the phenylalanine. Only CDR3 DNA is held: 45 bases, read in frame from base 1. Patients with autoimmune disease history or receiving systemic immunosuppression were excluded from the trial. Peripheral blood for TCR sequencing was collected from all dose cohorts at baseline, on cycle 4 day 1, and on cycle 7 day 1. Samples were obtained from an open-label, multicenter, first-in-human phase I dose-escalation trial of ivuxolimab. Adults with locally advanced or metastatic melanoma, renal cell carcinoma, hepatocellular carcinoma or head and neck squamous cell carcinoma were enrolled in the trial. Before TCR sequencing, CD4+ and CD8+ T cells were separately sorted from peripheral blood.

Genomic DNA was isolated from the sorted cells so that the TCRbeta CDR3 region could be sequenced. TCRbeta CDR3 regions were sequenced using the immunoSEQ Assay. As stored in TCRdb, this immuneACCESS dataset retains in-frame rearrangements with V and J assigned. A fraction of the clones does not appear; measured against another copy, unresolved V genes explain less than half of the discrepancy, and the remainder lacks a known reason. The sample table holds around 40,000 clones, of which 75% to 90% were seen once. About 12% of the sample lies in the top ten. This clone was seen a handful of times. Its target antigen remains unknown. No base qualities exist here, and no much larger clone lies one base off it.

The receptor was isolated from an adult with an advanced solid tumor such as melanoma, head and neck, liver or kidney cancer. In this chain, TRBV15 is recombined with TRBJ1-1; the central 8 bases match TRBD1. The source material was CD4+ or CD8+ T cells sorted from blood, sampled in a trial of the OX40 agonist ivuxolimab. CDR3 protein: CATSRDQDRVTEAFF. The nucleotide sequence reads as follows: TGTGCCACCAGCAGAGATCAGGACAGGGTGACTGAAGCTTTCTTT.